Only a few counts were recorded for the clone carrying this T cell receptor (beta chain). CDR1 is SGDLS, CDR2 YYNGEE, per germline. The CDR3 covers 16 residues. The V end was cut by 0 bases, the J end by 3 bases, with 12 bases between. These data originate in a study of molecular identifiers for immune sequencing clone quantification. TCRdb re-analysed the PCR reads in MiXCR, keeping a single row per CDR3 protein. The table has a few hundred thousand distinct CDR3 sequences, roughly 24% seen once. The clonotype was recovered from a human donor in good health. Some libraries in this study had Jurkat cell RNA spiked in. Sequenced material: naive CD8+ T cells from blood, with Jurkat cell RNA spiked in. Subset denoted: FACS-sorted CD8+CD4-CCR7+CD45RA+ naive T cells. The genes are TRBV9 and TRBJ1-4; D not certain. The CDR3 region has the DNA TGTGCCAGCAGCGTAGCCTCCTCCATGGCTAATGAAAAACTGTTTTTT. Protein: CASSVASSMANEKLFF.